This T cell receptor beta chain appears in the sequencing data of a study of cytotoxic CD8 clonotypes in ibrutinib-treated CLL. Overall study: Averaging across samples gave around 260,000 productive templates and roughly 88,000 productive rearrangements. Study findings and constraints: Different sampling times were used for sustained-remission and progressing patients. Clonality correlated strongly with circulating CD8+ T cells and exceeded age-matched healthy donors at baseline.

Extraction of around 1.9 micrograms of genomic DNA from cryopreserved PBMCs supplied material for TCR beta libraries. Clones were sequenced by immunoSEQ multiplex PCR, and TCRdb holds only the in-frame ones, with some missing. The profile shows about 200,000 clones, more than 65% of them singletons. Points on this clone: Its target is unknown.

This CDR3 spans 15 amino acids. Germline values: CDR1 SGDLS, CDR2 YYNGEE. V was shortened by 5 bases and J by 5 bases, with 19 bases between the two germline ends. The origin of this receptor is a human donor with chronic lymphocytic leukemia. V is TRBV9 and J is TRBJ2-5; perhaps TRBD1 as D (6 bases). The material was PBMCs, obtained after 12 months of ibrutinib treatment. In nucleotides, the CDR3 is TGTGCCAGCAGTCAAACAGGGCTCCGACGGGAGACCCAGTACTTC. It translates to CASSQTGLRRETQYF. Variable domain in full (rest from reference TRBV9 and TRBJ2-5): DSGVTQTPKHLITATGQRVTLRCSPRSGDLSVYWYQQSLDQGLQFLIQYYNGEERAKGNILERFSAQQFPDLHSELNLSSLELGDSALYFCASSQTGLRRETQYFGPGTRLLVL.